This T cell receptor beta chain originates from a study of T cells after yellow fever vaccination. TCRdb used MiXCR to reprocess the 5' RACE reads, holding one entry per CDR3 protein. The sample consists of 620,000 or so distinct CDR3 sequences, roughly an eighth of them appearing once. Trimming took 6 bases from V and 2 from J; bases not matched to a gene: 6. This CDR3 has 13 amino acids. Per the germline V gene, CDR1 is SQVTM and CDR2 is ANQGSEA. Of note for this clonotype: Its target is unknown.

Study results and limitations: Post-booster reappearance was seen for most primary-vaccination clones (roughly 96% CD4, around 88% CD8).

The chain employs TRBV29-1 and TRBJ2-7, with 8 bases fitting TRBD1. This material consisted of PBMCs, taken on the day of the yellow fever booster vaccination. The receptor was derived from a man aged 25-40 years who received the YFV17D yellow fever vaccine. The CDR3 sequence: CSVRRQGTYEQYF. DNA of the CDR3: TGCAGCGTGCGGCGACAGGGGACCTACGAGCAGTACTTC.